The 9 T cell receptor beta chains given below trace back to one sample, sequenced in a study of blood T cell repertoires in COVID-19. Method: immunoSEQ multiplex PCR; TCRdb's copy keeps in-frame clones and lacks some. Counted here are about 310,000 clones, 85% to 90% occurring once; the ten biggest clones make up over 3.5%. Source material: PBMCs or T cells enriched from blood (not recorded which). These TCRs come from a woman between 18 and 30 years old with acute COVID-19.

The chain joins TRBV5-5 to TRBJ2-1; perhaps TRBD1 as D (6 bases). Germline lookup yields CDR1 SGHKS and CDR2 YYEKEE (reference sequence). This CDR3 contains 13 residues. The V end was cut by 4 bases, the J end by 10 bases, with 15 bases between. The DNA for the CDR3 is TGTGCCAGCAGCATCCCCCAGGGGCAAGAGCAGTTCTTC. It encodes CASSIPQGQEQFF.

The CDR3 is CASSHTYRDTQYF. The CDR3 DNA reads TGTGCCAGCAGTCATACGTACAGGGATACGCAGTATTTT. V is TRBV27 and J is TRBJ2-3, with D maybe TRBD1 (5 bases). Germline values: CDR1 MNHEY, CDR2 SMNVEV (reference sequence). CDR3 size: 13 residues. Between the trimmed V and J ends, which lost 5 bases and 6 bases, there was a span of 12 bases.

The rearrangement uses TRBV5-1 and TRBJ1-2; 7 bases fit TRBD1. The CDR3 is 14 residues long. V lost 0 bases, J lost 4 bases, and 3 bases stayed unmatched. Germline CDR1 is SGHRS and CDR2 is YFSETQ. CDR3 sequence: CASSLADRVYGYTF. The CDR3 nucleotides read TGCGCCAGCAGCTTGGCCGACAGGGTCTATGGCTACACCTTC.

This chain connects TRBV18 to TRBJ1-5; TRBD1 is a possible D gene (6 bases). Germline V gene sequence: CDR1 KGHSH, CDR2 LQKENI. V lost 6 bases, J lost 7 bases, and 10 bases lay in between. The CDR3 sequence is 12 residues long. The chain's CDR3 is CASSVGGQPQHF. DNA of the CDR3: TGTGCCAGCTCCGTTGGGGGCCAGCCCCAGCATTTT.

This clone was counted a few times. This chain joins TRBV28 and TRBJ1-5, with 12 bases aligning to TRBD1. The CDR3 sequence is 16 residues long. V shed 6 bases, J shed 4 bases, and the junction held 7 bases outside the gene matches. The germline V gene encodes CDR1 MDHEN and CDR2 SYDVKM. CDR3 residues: CASRAGTGGLNQPQHF. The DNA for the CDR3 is TGTGCCAGCAGGGCCGGGACAGGGGGCTTGAATCAGCCCCAGCATTTT.

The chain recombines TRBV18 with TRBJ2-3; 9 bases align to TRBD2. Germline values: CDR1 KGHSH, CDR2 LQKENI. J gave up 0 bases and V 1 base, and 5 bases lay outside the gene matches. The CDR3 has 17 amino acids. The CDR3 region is CASSPRAGGQSTDTQYF. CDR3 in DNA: TGTGCCAGCTCACCACGAGCGGGGGGCCAAAGCACAGATACGCAGTATTTT.

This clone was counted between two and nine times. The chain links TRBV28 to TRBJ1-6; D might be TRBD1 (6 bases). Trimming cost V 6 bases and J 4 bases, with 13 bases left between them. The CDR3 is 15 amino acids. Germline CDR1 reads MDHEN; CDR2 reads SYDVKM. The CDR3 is CASRAGQIYNSPLHF. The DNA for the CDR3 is TGTGCCAGCAGGGCTGGACAGATTTATAATTCACCCCTCCACTTT.

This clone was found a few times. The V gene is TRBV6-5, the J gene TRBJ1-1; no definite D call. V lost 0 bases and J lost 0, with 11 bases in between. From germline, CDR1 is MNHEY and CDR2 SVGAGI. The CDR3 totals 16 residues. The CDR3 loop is CASSYSSGFLNTEAFF. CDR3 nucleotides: TGTGCCAGCAGTTACTCGAGCGGGTTCCTGAACACTGAAGCTTTCTTT.

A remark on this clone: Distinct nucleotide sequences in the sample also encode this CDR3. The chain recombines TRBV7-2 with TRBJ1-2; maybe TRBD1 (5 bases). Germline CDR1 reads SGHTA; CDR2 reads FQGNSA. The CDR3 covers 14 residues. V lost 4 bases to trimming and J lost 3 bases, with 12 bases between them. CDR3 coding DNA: TGTGCCAGCAGCTCCGGGCAGGGCGACTATGGCTACACCTTC. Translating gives CASSSGQGDYGYTF. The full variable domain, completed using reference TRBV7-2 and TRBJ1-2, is GAGVSQSPSNKVTEKGKDVELRCDPISGHTALYWYRQSLGQGLEFLIYFQGNSAPDKSGLPSDRFSAERTGGSVSTLTIQRTQQEDSAVYLCASSSGQGDYGYTFGSGTRLTVV.